Included here is one T cell receptor (beta chain) sequence, with context. This clone showed up just a few times. What antigen it recognizes has not been identified. Base qualities are not provided; no much larger clone lies one nucleotide away. Participants in the prospective study were aged roughly 18 to 100 years, lived in 20 to 25 United States geographic areas, and enrolled through a virtual design. In the prospective study, cohorts were assigned on the basis of participant-reported clinical history obtained from a screening survey and a study questionnaire. In the prospective study, mobile phlebotomists collected whole blood, serum and a nasopharyngeal or oropharyngeal swab from each participant. Over a roughly 2-month period, participants in the prospective study had the option of providing additional blood draws and questionnaires. Blood samples from the prospective study were shipped frozen or at room temperature prior to DNA extraction.

TCRbeta CDR3 regions were amplified from genomic DNA using the immunoSEQ Assay, a bias-controlled multiplex PCR. Per the source publication's procedure: Nucleated cell counts per sample were estimated from amplification of reference gene primers within the assay. To quantify the absolute abundance of each unique TCRbeta CDR3 rearrangement, sequence reads were collapsed and filtered. For each sample, productive Simpson clonality was calculated as the square root of Simpson's diversity index across productive rearrangements. Not all clones reach the TCRdb copy of this immuneACCESS table, which keeps in-frame sequences only. Checked studies attribute under half of the gap to unresolved V genes and leave the rest unexplained. V, J and clone size reflect that table, while D and trimming were determined from the DNA. Recorded for this sample are fewer than 200,000 clones; roughly 87% of them occurred a single time. The ten largest clonotypes hold roughly 1.2% of the sample.

Inclusive of the bounding cysteine and phenylalanine, the CDR3 is 11 residues long. The entry retains the CDR3 DNA only, 33 bases that are in frame from base 1. V and J are truncated by 6 bases and 6 bases respectively, leaving an intervening sequence of 7 bases. The entry originates in a study of blood T cell repertoires in COVID-19 (dated by TCRdb to between 2020 and 2021). General notes on the study: Collaborator samples came from the United States, Italy and Spain and covered acute and convalescent phases of COVID-19. The material from the prospective study consisted of cDNA or gDNA derived from T cells, B-cell-depleted T cells, or PBMCs. Subjects who had been exposed to COVID-19, were actively infected with it, or had recovered from it provided the deeply sampled blood TCRbeta repertoires that made up the dataset. A freely available public database, intended as a resource for researchers studying the immune response to SARS-CoV-2, is where the repertoires were released. Samples came from the ongoing ImmuneRACE study (first 160 participants) plus 1,254 subjects from 6 global collaborators. Nearly every sample came with metadata listing a de-identified subject ID, COVID-19 status, age in years and sex. Where available, HLA class I and class II types were obtained from metadata supplied by the sample provider rather than from assay-based typing. The investigation overall reported the following: How much clinical and demographic metadata was included differed by source and by participant, and the metadata was provided uncurated.

Specimen: PBMCs or T cells enriched from blood (not recorded which). This TCR came from a human donor with acute COVID-19. The donor label of this sample is uncertain. The receptor chain draws on TRBV12-3 or TRBV12-4 and TRBJ2-3, with the D gene too uncertain to name. The DNA sequence is TGTGCCAGCAGCCCCTCGGATACGCAGTATTTT. Its protein product is CASSPSDTQYF.